A single sample is the source of the 32 T cell receptor beta chains below, sequenced in a study of shared clonotypes between healthy human individuals. Using immunoSEQ multiplex PCR, the repertoire was profiled, and TCRdb retains in-frame clones only, with some absent. There are millions of clones in the sample; more than 80% occur only once, and 0.13% to 0.15% lies in the top ten. Sequences were obtained from naive CD4+ T cells sorted from blood. Subset reported: CD45RA+ positively selected. The receptor source for this set is a man younger than 35 in good health.

Concerning this clone: Other DNA sequences in this specimen translate into the identical CDR3. This chain joins TRBV7-2 and TRBJ2-5; D is uncertain. This CDR3 region has 12 residues. Trimming took 6 bases from V and 5 from J, leaving 10 bases between them. The V gene's germline CDR1 is SGHTA and CDR2 FQGNSA. For the CDR3, the DNA is TGTGCCAGCAGTTCCCTCAGGGAGACCCAGTACTTC. Its translation is CASSSLRETQYF.

This chain connects TRBV5-1 to TRBJ1-2, with 9 positions matching TRBD1. J was trimmed by 4 bases and V by 4 bases; bases with no gene match: 14. Germline V gene sequence: CDR1 SGHRS, CDR2 YFSETQ. The CDR3 has 17 amino acids. The chain's CDR3 is CASSPVPGQGFTYGYTF. The CDR3 DNA is TGCGCCAGCAGCCCAGTCCCGGGACAGGGTTTCACCTATGGCTACACCTTC. The variable domain in full, completed from reference TRBV5-1 and TRBJ1-2, reads KAGVTQTPRYLIKTRGQQVTLSCSPISGHRSVSWYQQTPGQGLQFLFEYFSETQRNKGNFPGRFSGRQFSNSRSEMNVSTLELGDSALYLCASSPVPGQGFTYGYTFGSGTRLTVV.

This chain links TRBV14 with TRBJ1-1; no clear D gene. The germline V gene has CDR1 SGHDN and CDR2 FVKESK. CDR3 length: 12 amino acids. Trimming stripped 3 bases from V and 2 bases from J, with 4 bases between. The CDR3 here is CASSQVNTEAFF. In DNA form, the CDR3 reads TGTGCCAGCAGCCAGGTCAACACTGAAGCTTTCTTT.

The V call is TRBV2, the J call TRBJ1-1; D not resolved. The CDR3 runs 15 residues. Germline V gives CDR1 SNHLY, CDR2 FYNNEI. Trimming left V 5 bases short and J 1 base short, with 14 bases between. The CDR3 DNA sequence: TGTGCCAGCAGTCTTTACGGACGGGGGAACACTGAAGCTTTCTTT. Its protein product is CASSLYGRGNTEAFF.

The chain links TRBV5-1 to TRBJ2-5; D is unclear. The CDR3 sequence is 16 residues long. Germline V CDR1 and CDR2: SGHRS, YFSETQ. Trimming cost V 2 bases and J 5 bases, with 19 bases left between them. The CDR3 protein is CASSFGPPSIGETQYF. The CDR3 DNA reads TGCGCCAGCAGCTTTGGCCCGCCTTCGATCGGGGAGACCCAGTACTTC.

The chain joins TRBV10-3 to TRBJ2-7; 7 nucleotides line up with TRBD1. The J segment lost 3 bases and the V segment lost 6 bases, leaving 11 bases of the junction unmatched. From germline, CDR1 is ENHRY and CDR2 SYGVKD. CDR3 length equals 15 residues. CDR3 coding DNA: TGTGCCATCAGACCGACAGGGATGCCATTCTACGAGCAGTACTTC. Its translation: CAIRPTGMPFYEQYF.

V usage is TRBV5-3 and J usage is TRBJ2-1; D perhaps matches TRBD2 (6 bases). TRBV5-3 counts as an open reading frame of uncertain function. Trimming removed 0 bases from V and 4 bases from J, with 14 bases in between. This CDR3 has 16 residues. CDR3 region: CARSLASGGEYNEQFF. CDR3 bases: TGTGCCAGAAGCTTGGCTTCTGGCGGGGAGTACAATGAGCAGTTCTTC.

This clone has a handful of counts. The chain employs TRBV11-2 and TRBJ1-6, with D tentatively TRBD1 (5 bases). V was clipped by 6 bases and J by 7 bases, with 10 bases between them. The CDR3 is made up of 13 amino acids. From germline, CDR1 is SGHAT and CDR2 FQNNGV. The CDR3 DNA reads TGTGCCAGCAGTTTACAGGTCAATTCACCCCTCCACTTT. The encoded protein is CASSLQVNSPLHF.

The chain recombines TRBV27 with TRBJ1-2, with D perhaps TRBD1 (5 bases). The CDR3 length is 14 residues. The germline V and J ends were trimmed by 7 bases and 0 bases, with 12 bases remaining between them. Germline V gene data show CDR1 as MNHEY and CDR2 as SMNVEV (reference sequence). CDR3 protein: CASKFGAANYGYTF. The CDR3 DNA reads TGTGCCAGCAAATTTGGGGCAGCTAACTATGGCTACACCTTC.

This clone has only one observation. V is TRBV7-6 and J is TRBJ2-5; no firm D call. V lost 8 bases to trimming and J lost 5 bases, with 9 bases between them. The CDR3 totals 11 residues. CDR1 is SGHVS, CDR2 FNYEAQ, per germline. The CDR3 reads CASDGGETQYF. The CDR3 DNA reads TGTGCCAGCGACGGTGGGGAGACCCAGTACTTC.

The chain couples TRBV15 to TRBJ2-6; 9 nucleotides line up with TRBD1. Germline CDR1 is LNHNV and CDR2 is YYDKDF (reference sequence). The CDR3 length is 19 residues. The junction had 9 bases not matched to a gene; V was cut back by 3 bases and J by 0 bases. As DNA, the CDR3 is TGTGCCACCAGCAGCCCGCTGGGACAGGGCTTCTCTGGGGCCAACGTCCTGACTTTC. It encodes CATSSPLGQGFSGANVLTF.

The chain links TRBV5-4 to TRBJ2-3, with TRBD2 matching over 10 bases. Per the germline V gene, CDR1 is SGHNT and CDR2 is YYREEE (reference sequence). Unmatched junction bases numbered 3, after V lost 0 bases and J lost 2 bases. This CDR3 is built from 16 residues. The chain's CDR3 is CASSLGLAGPTDTQYF. The CDR3 bases are TGTGCCAGCAGCTTGGGACTAGCGGGCCCCACAGATACGCAGTATTTT.

This sequence joins TRBV30 and TRBJ2-3, with D unclear. This CDR3 region has 14 residues. V lost 2 bases to trimming and J lost 0 bases, with 9 bases between them. Germline assignment: CDR1 GTSNPN and CDR2 SVGIG (reference sequence). CDR3 in amino acids: CAWSLYTSTDTQYF. The CDR3 DNA reads as TGTGCCTGGAGTTTGTATACTAGCACAGATACGCAGTATTTT.

The V and J genes are TRBV9 and TRBJ2-3; D is uncertain. This CDR3 has 13 residues. The V and J ends lost 2 bases and 7 bases respectively, with 11 bases between them. Germline values: CDR1 SGDLS, CDR2 YYNGEE. For the CDR3, the DNA is TGTGCCAGCAGCGTCAGTTCCTCCTATACGCAGTATTTT. Translated: CASSVSSSYTQYF.

The rearrangement links TRBV19 to TRBJ1-6; TRBD1 aligns across 7 bases. The V and J ends lost 6 bases and 2 bases, in that order; junction bases with no gene match: 7. The germline V gene encodes CDR1 LNHDA and CDR2 SQIVND (reference sequence). This CDR3 has 16 amino acids. The chain's CDR3 is CASRGTVGPYNSPLHF. CDR3 sequence (DNA): TGTGCCAGTAGGGGGACAGTTGGTCCCTATAATTCACCCCTCCACTTT.

This chain connects TRBV11-2 to TRBJ2-7, with a tentative D call TRBD2 (5 bases). Looked up from germline, CDR1 is SGHAT and CDR2 is FQNNGV. V was pared by 5 bases and J by 4 bases, with 12 bases between. This CDR3 has 13 amino acids. CDR3 nucleotide sequence: TGTGCCAGCAGCGCTGGACTGGGGTACGAGCAGTACTTC. Translated, it gives CASSAGLGYEQYF.

This clone is a singleton in its sample. The rearrangement uses TRBV25-1 and TRBJ2-1; no clear D gene. Trimming pared 4 bases from V and 9 bases from J, leaving 7 bases between. This CDR3 has 11 residues. CDR1 and CDR2 (germline): MGHDK, SYGVNS. The CDR3 sequence: CASSALGEQFF. CDR3 DNA sequence: TGTGCCAGCAGTGCCCTGGGTGAGCAGTTCTTC.

The chain is built from TRBV25-1 and TRBJ2-3; D gene unclear. Trimming stripped 4 bases from V and 0 bases from J, with 8 bases between. Germline CDR1 is MGHDK and CDR2 is SYGVNS. This CDR3 has 14 residues. CDR3 protein: CASSGSYSTDTQYF. CDR3 nucleotide sequence: TGTGCCAGCAGTGGCAGCTATAGCACAGATACGCAGTATTTT.

The gene calls are TRBV6-5 and TRBJ2-5; possibly TRBD2 for D (6 bases). The CDR3 covers 16 residues. Per germline, CDR1 MNHEY and CDR2 SVGAGI. Trimming removed 0 bases at V and 2 bases at J, with 13 bases between. The CDR3 sequence: CASSYSNGGPQETQYF. The CDR3 nucleotides read TGTGCCAGCAGTTACTCGAACGGGGGTCCACAAGAGACCCAGTACTTC.

The chain is built from TRBV19 and TRBJ1-5, with 7 bases identical to TRBD1. V trimming: 5 bases; J trimming: 12 bases; junction bases outside the gene matches: 7. This CDR3 has 12 residues. The germline V gene has CDR1 LNHDA and CDR2 SQIVND (reference sequence). The CDR3 DNA reads as TGTGCCAGTAGTGACAGGGCCCCAAACCAGCATTTT. This gives the protein CASSDRAPNQHF.

The chain employs TRBV10-3 and TRBJ1-1, with D unclear. This CDR3 spans 12 amino acids. CDR1 and CDR2 from the germline V gene are ENHRY and SYGVKD. V was clipped by 6 bases and J by 6 bases, with 11 bases between them. CDR3 sequence reads: CAIRGPTAEAFF. In nucleotides, the CDR3 is TGTGCCATCAGGGGCCCAACGGCTGAAGCTTTCTTT.

V gene TRBV21-1 combines with J gene TRBJ1-5; TRBD1 was called by the table and not checked on the DNA. TRBV21-1 is a recognized pseudogene. The CDR3 loop spans 17 amino acids. CDR3 amino acids: CASSKRRHRGPDQPQHF. CDR3 nucleotide sequence: TGTGCCAGCAGCAAAAGACGGCACAGGGGACCAGATCAGCCCCAGCATTTT.

V gene TRBV7-9 combines with J gene TRBJ2-5, with TRBD2 identical over 14 bases. J lost 3 bases, V lost 3 bases, and 0 bases had no gene match. The CDR3 has 15 residues. Germline V CDR1 and CDR2: SEHNR, FQNEAQ (reference sequence). CDR3 in amino acids: CASSLTSGREETQYF. The CDR3 bases are TGTGCCAGCAGCTTGACTAGCGGGAGGGAAGAGACCCAGTACTTC.

This chain links TRBV28 with TRBJ2-1; perhaps TRBD2 as D (6 bases). Deletions cut 11 bases from V and 6 bases from J, with 20 bases between. The germline CDR1 and CDR2 sequences are MDHEN and SYDVKM. The CDR3 is 14 residues long. CDR3 amino acids: CAVVGRGRGNEQFF. The DNA of the CDR3 is TGTGCCGTGGTGGGGCGGGGAAGAGGCAATGAGCAGTTCTTC.

The V call is TRBV5-4, the J call TRBJ2-3, with TRBD2 as a possible D gene (6 bases). Trimming removed 3 bases at V and 2 bases at J, with 16 bases between. This CDR3 contains 16 residues. Germline-derived CDR1 and CDR2 are SGHNT and YYREEE (reference sequence). The CDR3 here is CASSSGLEGITDTQYF. The CDR3, as DNA: TGTGCCAGCAGCTCCGGCTTGGAGGGAATCACAGATACGCAGTATTTT.

The CDR3 is CASSAPGTGPDTQYF. The CDR3 coding sequence is TGTGCCAGTAGTGCCCCCGGGACAGGGCCAGATACGCAGTATTTT. The chain uses TRBV19 and TRBJ2-3, with TRBD1 matching over 9 bases. The CDR3 consists of 15 residues. The germline V gene has CDR1 LNHDA and CDR2 SQIVND (reference sequence). V was clipped by 5 bases and J by 4 bases; unmatched bases: 7.

The gene calls are TRBV18 and TRBJ2-1; TRBD2 matches at 10 bases. The J segment lost 6 bases and the V segment lost 0 bases, leaving 2 bases of the junction unmatched. There are 15 residues in the CDR3. From germline, CDR1 is KGHSH and CDR2 LQKENI. The chain's CDR3 is CASSPPQRGGNEQFF. In nucleotides, the CDR3 is TGTGCCAGCTCACCACCCCAGCGGGGGGGCAATGAGCAGTTCTTC.

The CDR3 DNA is TGTGCCAGCAGCACCCGGACAGGGGGCCAAGGCGAAAAACTGTTTTTT. It translates to CASSTRTGGQGEKLFF. V gene TRBV7-8 combines with J gene TRBJ1-4, with 11 bases fitting TRBD1. The V gene's germline CDR1 is SGHVS and CDR2 FQNEAQ. The CDR3 loop spans 16 amino acids. Trimming at V came to 5 bases and at J to 8 bases, leaving 10 bases not matched to a gene.

The chain joins TRBV28 to TRBJ2-3; TRBD1 aligns across 9 bases. The germline gives CDR1 MDHEN, CDR2 SYDVKM. After removal of 5 bases from V and 5 bases from J, the junction contained 8 bases not matched to a gene. There are 15 residues in the CDR3. DNA for the CDR3: TGTGCCAGCAGTCCAGGACAGGGGATGGAAGATACGCAGTATTTT. It yields the protein CASSPGQGMEDTQYF.

With respect to this clone: The same CDR3 arises from other DNA sequences in this sample as well. The rearrangement joins TRBV5-1 to TRBJ1-2; D is ambiguous. The CDR3 sequence is 13 residues long. Germline values: CDR1 SGHRS, CDR2 YFSETQ. The V end lost 0 bases, the J end lost 3 bases, and 6 bases lay between the germline ends. CDR3 residues: CASSLVGDYGYTF. DNA for the CDR3: TGCGCCAGCAGCTTGGTTGGGGACTATGGCTACACCTTC. The full variable domain, with the rest looked up from reference TRBV5-1 and TRBJ1-2, is KAGVTQTPRYLIKTRGQQVTLSCSPISGHRSVSWYQQTPGQGLQFLFEYFSETQRNKGNFPGRFSGRQFSNSRSEMNVSTLELGDSALYLCASSLVGDYGYTFGSGTRLTVV.

The V and J genes are TRBV5-1 and TRBJ1-2; D remains ambiguous. This CDR3 is 15 amino acids long. Germline CDR1 SGHRS, CDR2 YFSETQ. Trimming left V 0 bases short and J 4 bases short, with 13 bases between. The CDR3 bases are TGCGCCAGCAGCTTGGGGGGTGGCCTGTCCTATGGCTACACCTTC. Protein: CASSLGGGLSYGYTF.

The rearrangement links TRBV30 to TRBJ2-5; maybe TRBD1 (6 bases). Looked up from germline, CDR1 is GTSNPN and CDR2 is SVGIG (reference sequence). CDR3 length: 12 amino acids. Trimming removed 3 bases at V and 11 bases at J, with 16 bases between. Written as DNA, the CDR3 is TGTGCCTGGAGGGGACACCACGGGGAGCAGTACTTC. It encodes CAWRGHHGEQYF.